The rows below give T cell receptor beta chains drawn from one sample of a study of T-cell reconstitution after alpha-beta-depleted transplantation in children. TCRdb processed the PCR reads anew with MiXCR; each CDR3 protein has one entry. The sample holds around 580,000 distinct CDR3 sequences; 25% to 30% are singletons and the top ten take under 45%. The sequencing here drew on PBMCs, taken before TCRalphabeta/CD19-depleted stem cell transplant. These receptor sequences come from a boy under two years old with Wiskott-Aldrich syndrome, due to receive a stem cell transplant. Both conserved end residues are part of each CDR3.

j_call | v_call | cdr3_aa
TRBJ2-1 | TRBV20-1 | CSASTRLSLNEQFF
TRBJ2-4 | TRBV20-1 | CSARRTSGDLAKNIQYF
TRBJ2-7 | TRBV4-1 | CASRLRATSYYEQYF
TRBJ2-5 | TRBV6-1 | CASSERGGWIQETQYF
TRBJ2-1 | TRBV7-8 | CASSLESSSEQFF
TRBJ1-2 | TRBV5-1 | CASSLDEGYYGYTF
TRBJ2-3 | TRBV14 | CASSQVVRADTQYF
TRBJ2-1 | TRBV27 | CASSLAGWTEQFF
TRBJ2-5 | TRBV5-1 | CASSLAGARGETQYF
TRBJ1-2 | TRBV11-2 | CASSPIVGLVYGYTF
TRBJ1-1 | TRBV5-1 | CASSLDGTPRNTEAFF
TRBJ2-3 | TRBV15 | CATSIQGGLTDTQYF
TRBJ1-5 | TRBV6-5 | CASSYSRPRGPYQPQHF
TRBJ2-7 | TRBV5-6 | CASSLTGSPYEQYF
TRBJ1-1 | TRBV9 | CASSVVSRGTEAFF
TRBJ1-4 | TRBV15 | CATSDGGANEKLFF
TRBJ1-6 | TRBV7-2 | CASTVVLDNSPLHF
TRBJ2-5 | TRBV5-1 | CASSLVPETQYF
TRBJ2-3 | TRBV11-2 | CASSLIPGGYTDTQYF
TRBJ1-6 | TRBV19 | CASSTYVGGYNSPLHF
TRBJ2-5 | TRBV7-6 | CASSLVDSYQETQYF
TRBJ2-7 | TRBV7-9 | CASSISGTGYEQYF
TRBJ2-5 | TRBV20-1 | CSAARAWASVETQYF
TRBJ2-3 | TRBV5-1 | CASSLAGTGFEDTQYF
TRBJ2-1 | TRBV5-1 | CASSPRSSGHNEQFF
TRBJ2-1 | TRBV15 | CATSRASGVYNEQFF
TRBJ2-3 | TRBV24-1 | CATSDPGTGGDTQYF
TRBJ1-1 | TRBV12-3/TRBV12-4 | CASSLGPAGRTEAFF
TRBJ1-2 | TRBV4-1 | CASSHRPGGGGYGYTF
TRBJ2-5 | TRBV5-6 | CASSPKGIQDQETQYF
TRBJ2-1 | TRBV5-1 | CASSLEGGQGHNEQFF
TRBJ2-7 | TRBV7-9 | CASSFRAGAVEQYF
TRBJ2-7 | TRBV20-1 | CSARDRENSVEQYF
TRBJ2-7 | TRBV10-3 | CAISPGSSYEQYF
TRBJ2-5 | TRBV4-2 | CASSPTGIGETQYF
TRBJ2-3 | TRBV20-1 | CSARVLREGDTQYF
TRBJ2-3 | TRBV9 | CASSPLGQITDTQYF
TRBJ1-1 | TRBV4-2 | CASSQTSGGTEAFF
TRBJ2-1 | TRBV6-5 | CASSYPVRRSYNEQFF
TRBJ1-5 | TRBV6-1 | CASSEALERNSNQPQHF
TRBJ2-7 | TRBV5-1 | CASSFRTDSYEQYF